Below are 32 T cell receptor beta chains sequenced from a single sample in a study of T cell repertoires in cytomegalovirus infection. MiXCR, run by TCRdb on the reads, gives a single entry per CDR3 protein. The data contain 110,000 or so distinct CDR3 sequences, roughly 31% of them singletons. These receptors have no identified antigens. The material sequenced was CD8+ T cells from cultured PBMCs, taken from culture after CMV antigen stimulation. The source is a human donor in good health (CMV status not recorded). Some clones in this sample may be carry-over from other donors' samples.

The CDR3 spells CSATLFIDQAAHYGYTF. The CDR3 nucleotides are TGCAGTGCTACCCTTTTTATTGATCAGGCCGCCCACTATGGCTACACCTTC. The chain uses TRBV20-1 and TRBJ1-2; D is unclear. Looked up from germline, CDR1 is DFQATT and CDR2 is SNEGSKA (reference sequence). The CDR3 extends over 17 amino acids. The V gene lost 4 bases and the J gene lost 3 bases, with 24 bases spanning the gap.

The rearrangement links TRBV6-1 to TRBJ2-7; 7 nucleotides line up with TRBD1. The CDR3 is made up of 14 amino acids. From germline, CDR1 is MNHNS and CDR2 SASEGT. Trimming at V came to 5 bases and at J to 3 bases, leaving 7 bases not matched to a gene. CDR3 sequence reads: CASSLLGDSYEQYF. As DNA, the CDR3 is TGTGCCAGCAGTCTCCTTGGGGACAGCTACGAGCAGTACTTC.

The chain employs TRBV7-8 and TRBJ2-7; D is uncertain. Trimming removed 3 bases from V and 4 bases from J, with 7 bases in between. CDR1 is SGHVS and CDR2 is FQNEAQ in the germline V gene. This CDR3 is built from 12 residues. The CDR3 bases are TGTGCCAGCAGCTTTTCCACATACGAGCAGTACTTC. Residues: CASSFSTYEQYF.

This clonotype has a handful of counts. The chain combines TRBV28 with TRBJ2-2, with D possibly being TRBD1 or TRBD2 (5 bases each). V lost 2 bases, J lost 6 bases, and 13 bases lay in between. Germline CDR1 MDHEN, CDR2 SYDVKM. The CDR3 contains 15 residues. The CDR3 coding sequence is TGTGCCAGCAGTTTAAACTGGGGACCATCCGGGGAGCTGTTTTTT. It codes for CASSLNWGPSGELFF.

V and J are TRBV28 and TRBJ2-5; D is possibly TRBD1 (5 bases). Trimming stripped 4 bases from V and 3 bases from J, with 9 bases between. CDR3 length: 13 residues. The germline V gene encodes CDR1 MDHEN and CDR2 SYDVKM. CDR3 protein: CASSSGREETQYF. The CDR3 DNA follows: TGTGCCAGCAGTTCTGGCAGGGAAGAGACCCAGTACTTC.

This clonotype was observed a handful of times. The V call is TRBV27, the J call TRBJ2-1, with D possibly TRBD1 on 6 matching bases. This CDR3 comprises 14 residues. Germline assignment: CDR1 MNHEY and CDR2 SMNVEV (reference sequence). Between the trimmed V and J ends, which lost 5 bases and 6 bases, there was a span of 14 bases. This CDR3 is CASSLLGQRNEQFF. In DNA form, the CDR3 reads TGTGCCAGCAGTCTCCTCGGACAGCGCAATGAGCAGTTCTTC.

The rearrangement links TRBV27 to TRBJ1-1, with D hard to call. This CDR3 spans 14 amino acids. The V end was cut by 3 bases, the J end by 1 base, with 9 bases between. Germline V CDR1 and CDR2: MNHEY, SMNVEV (reference sequence). The CDR3 nucleotides read TGTGCCAGCAGTTTGTTGGGAGAGAACACTGAAGCTTTCTTT. Encoded protein: CASSLLGENTEAFF.

A few counts support this clonotype. The rearrangement links TRBV5-6 to TRBJ2-7; 14 positions agree with TRBD2. J was trimmed by 2 bases and V by 4 bases; bases with no gene match: 8. The CDR3 totals 17 residues. From germline, CDR1 is SGHDT and CDR2 YYEEEE. This chain's CDR3 is CASSRGLAGAPPYEQYF. The CDR3 nucleotides are TGTGCCAGCAGCCGGGGACTAGCGGGGGCCCCGCCCTACGAGCAGTACTTC.

The V call is TRBV7-6, the J call TRBJ2-1; D is unclear. The CDR3 sequence is 14 residues long. Germline V CDR1 and CDR2: SGHVS, FNYEAQ. Trimming left V 0 bases short and J 2 bases short, with 5 bases between. CDR3 in amino acids: CASSLAGTYNEQFF. CDR3 DNA: TGTGCCAGCAGCTTAGCAGGTACCTACAATGAGCAGTTCTTC.

This clonotype was counted at least ten times. This rearrangement joins TRBV18 to TRBJ1-4; 8 nucleotides align to TRBD1. Germline lookup yields CDR1 KGHSH and CDR2 LQKENI. The CDR3 extends over 15 amino acids. With V trimmed by 5 bases and J by 8 bases, 10 bases remained unmatched. As DNA, the CDR3 is TGTGCCAGCTCATTCAGACAGGGGTCGGAGGAAAAACTGTTTTTT. It specifies CASSFRQGSEEKLFF.

This clonotype was seen many times. V gene TRBV7-8 combines with J gene TRBJ1-1, with no clear D. The CDR3 length is 17 residues. Germline CDR1 and CDR2: SGHVS and FQNEAQ. V dropped 3 bases and J dropped 2 bases, with 19 bases sitting between them. CDR3 coding DNA: TGTGCCAGCAGCTTCCTCCTACGGGATACGGGCAACACTGAAGCTTTCTTT. It yields the protein CASSFLLRDTGNTEAFF.

The chain employs TRBV10-3 and TRBJ2-3, with 12 bases matching TRBD2. V dropped 5 bases and J dropped 1; count of bases not matched to a gene: 1. CDR1 and CDR2 from the germline V gene are ENHRY and SYGVKD. This CDR3 region has 15 residues. CDR3 residues: CAISRTSGGTDTQYF. Here the CDR3 DNA reads TGTGCCATCAGTAGGACTAGCGGGGGCACAGATACGCAGTATTTT.

This clonotype was detected ten times or more. The chain combines TRBV7-2 with TRBJ1-2; weak D call: TRBD1 (5 bases). The germline V gene encodes CDR1 SGHTA and CDR2 FQGNSA. The CDR3 is made up of 15 amino acids. The CDR3 DNA reads as TGTGCTCTCCGGCGAGACAGCCTCGACCACTATGGCTACACCTTC. The encoded protein is CALRRDSLDHYGYTF.

The chain has TRBV7-2 and TRBJ1-6; no reliable D call. Germline lookup yields CDR1 SGHTA and CDR2 FQGNSA. V lost 0 bases and J lost 9, with 12 bases in between. This CDR3 is built from 15 residues. The CDR3 DNA reads as TGTGCCAGCAGCTTAGCTGAGGGAAAGCGTTCACCCCTCCACTTT. Residues: CASSLAEGKRSPLHF. The whole variable domain, remainder taken from reference TRBV7-2 and TRBJ1-6, is GAGVSQSPSNKVTEKGKDVELRCDPISGHTALYWYRQSLGQGLEFLIYFQGNSAPDKSGLPSDRFSAERTGGSVSTLTIQRTQQEDSAVYLCASSLAEGKRSPLHFGNGTRLTVT.

The sample holds many counts of this clonotype. The chain couples TRBV12-3 or TRBV12-4 to TRBJ2-2, with 9 bases aligning to TRBD1. V lost 1 base to trimming and J lost 7 bases; unmatched junction nucleotides: 4. This CDR3 is built from 15 residues. Here the CDR3 reads CASSLGTGGVGELFF. The CDR3 coding sequence is TGTGCCAGCAGTTTAGGTACAGGGGGCGTCGGGGAGCTGTTTTTT.

The chain combines TRBV10-3 with TRBJ1-1, with 7 bases lining up with TRBD1. The CDR3 is 15 amino acids. Germline V gene sequence: CDR1 ENHRY, CDR2 SYGVKD. V lost 4 bases and J lost 1; bases outside the gene matches: 6. The DNA of the CDR3 is TGTGCCATCAGTGCTACAGGGGACCCGAACACTGAAGCTTTCTTT. This encodes CAISATGDPNTEAFF.

The chain employs TRBV5-1 and TRBJ1-2; D is unclear. Per the germline V gene, CDR1 is SGHRS and CDR2 is YFSETQ. V lost 5 bases, J lost 7 bases, and 12 bases lay in between. The CDR3 loop spans 12 amino acids. In nucleotides, the CDR3 is TGCGCCAGCAGAAATTCAGAAGTTGGCTACACCTTC. Amino acid sequence: CASRNSEVGYTF.

This clonotype was detected only a few times. The chain joins TRBV7-9 to TRBJ1-1; 9 nucleotides agree with TRBD1. Trimming took 1 base from V and 4 from J; bases not matched to a gene: 7. This CDR3 is 16 amino acids long. CDR1 and CDR2 (germline): SEHNR, FQNEAQ (reference sequence). The CDR3 is CASSLVGVQGATEAFF. The CDR3 DNA sequence: TGTGCCAGCAGCTTAGTGGGGGTACAGGGGGCCACTGAAGCTTTCTTT.

The table lists this clonotype with a few counts. This rearrangement joins TRBV2 to TRBJ2-5, with TRBD2 identical over 7 bases. Looked up from germline, CDR1 is SNHLY and CDR2 is FYNNEI. There are 18 residues in the CDR3. V shed 0 bases, J shed 4 bases, and the junction held 14 bases outside the gene matches. Here the CDR3 reads CASSEAPGRGLKGETQYF. The DNA for the CDR3 is TGTGCCAGCAGTGAAGCGCCGGGGAGGGGATTGAAAGGAGAGACCCAGTACTTC.

This chain joins TRBV6-2 or TRBV6-3 and TRBJ2-3, with D perhaps assigned TRBD1 or TRBD2 (6 bases each). Germline lookup yields CDR1 MNHEY and CDR2 SVGEGT. The CDR3 sequence is 14 residues long. V was clipped by 3 bases and J by 6 bases, with 13 bases between them. The CDR3 nucleotides read TGTGCCAGCAGTTATTGGGGGGCAGGCGATACGCAGTATTTT. Translating gives CASSYWGAGDTQYF.

This chain links TRBV5-6 with TRBJ1-2; 7 bases are a match to TRBD1. The germline V gene has CDR1 SGHDT and CDR2 YYEEEE. This CDR3 contains 14 residues. V trimming: 0 bases; J trimming: 5 bases; junction bases outside the gene matches: 4. DNA for the CDR3: TGTGCCAGCAGCTTGGGGGACAGTTCATATGGCTACACCTTC. Residues: CASSLGDSSYGYTF.

By sample fraction, this clonotype is large (0.1 to 1%). The chain is built from TRBV2 and TRBJ2-1, with 11 bases identical to TRBD2. After removal of 5 bases from V and 3 bases from J, the junction contained 6 bases not matched to a gene. The CDR3 has 16 residues. Germline CDR1 SNHLY, CDR2 FYNNEI. DNA for the CDR3: TGTGCCAGCAGTATGTCTAGCGGGGGGTACTACAATGAGCAGTTCTTC. Encoded protein: CASSMSSGGYYNEQFF.

The chain is built from TRBV5-6 and TRBJ2-3; 9 bases are shared with TRBD2. Germline-derived CDR1 and CDR2 are SGHDT and YYEEEE. Trimming took 6 bases from V and 2 from J; bases not matched to a gene: 7. This CDR3 comprises 15 residues. CDR3 residues: CASNFGTSNTDTQYF. The DNA of the CDR3 is TGTGCCAGCAACTTCGGGACTAGCAACACAGATACGCAGTATTTT.

This clonotype has a handful of counts. The chain links TRBV19 to TRBJ2-4; 7 bases fit TRBD1. The CDR3 length is 16 residues. The germline gives CDR1 LNHDA, CDR2 SQIVND (reference sequence). V dropped 4 bases and J dropped 0; count of bases not matched to a gene: 6. The CDR3 is CASSTGTALAKNIQYF. Written as DNA, the CDR3 is TGTGCCAGTAGTACCGGGACAGCGCTAGCCAAAAACATTCAGTACTTC.

The chain links TRBV5-6 to TRBJ2-2; TRBD1 aligns across 9 bases. This CDR3 has 12 amino acids. Germline assignment: CDR1 SGHDT and CDR2 YYEEEE. V gave up 7 bases and J gave up 5 bases; unmatched junction bases: 0. The chain's CDR3 is CASGQGTGELFF. For the CDR3, the DNA is TGTGCCAGCGGACAGGGGACCGGGGAGCTGTTTTTT.

This clonotype was seen only a few times. The V call is TRBV7-9, the J call TRBJ2-7; 7 nucleotides match TRBD1. CDR3 length equals 16 residues. Germline V gene sequence: CDR1 SEHNR, CDR2 FQNEAQ (reference sequence). V lost 5 bases and J lost 5; bases outside the gene matches: 15. The CDR3, as DNA: TGTGCCAGCAGCCCATTGACAGGGACGTCCCTCGACGAGCAGTACTTC. Protein: CASSPLTGTSLDEQYF. Variable domain in full (rest from reference TRBV7-9 and TRBJ2-7): DTGVSQNPRHKITKRGQNVTFRCDPISEHNRLYWYRQTLGQGPEFLTYFQNEAQLEKSRLLSDRFSAERPKGSFSTLEIQRTEQGDSAMYLCASSPLTGTSLDEQYFGPGTRLTVT.

This clonotype showed up many times. The gene calls are TRBV7-6 and TRBJ2-7, with 7 bases aligning to TRBD1. The CDR3 spans 13 residues. Per the germline V gene, CDR1 is SGHVS and CDR2 is FNYEAQ. The trim removed 4 bases at V and 1 base at J, leaving 1 base unmatched. CDR3 bases: TGTGCCAGCAGCTGGGGACAGTCCTACGAGCAGTACTTC. This gives the protein CASSWGQSYEQYF.

This rearrangement joins TRBV6-1 to TRBJ2-7; 7 nucleotides agree with TRBD1. After removal of 5 bases from V and 0 bases from J, the junction contained 22 bases not matched to a gene. The CDR3 totals 20 residues. In germline, CDR1 is MNHNS, CDR2 SASEGT. In DNA form, the CDR3 reads TGTGCCAGCAGTTTGTTCCCCATTGGACAGGACTCTATCAGCTCCTACGAGCAGTACTTC. Translating it yields CASSLFPIGQDSISSYEQYF.

This chain connects TRBV7-9 to TRBJ2-1; 7 nucleotides match TRBD1. In germline, CDR1 is SEHNR, CDR2 FQNEAQ (reference sequence). The J segment lost 8 bases and the V segment lost 5 bases, leaving 15 bases of the junction unmatched. The CDR3 covers 16 residues. The CDR3 DNA reads TGTGCCAGCAGCCCAGTGTGGCAGGGGGTTACAGATGAGCAGTTCTTC. It yields the protein CASSPVWQGVTDEQFF.

The chain has TRBV20-1 and TRBJ1-2, with TRBD1 matching 10 bases. Trimming removed 0 bases from V and 7 bases from J; junction bases left unmatched: 8. The CDR3 is made up of 15 amino acids. Germline values: CDR1 DFQATT, CDR2 SNEGSKA (reference sequence). The CDR3 DNA sequence: TGCAGTGCTAGAGATTCGCCCGGACAGGGGGTTGGCTACACCTTC. It yields the protein CSARDSPGQGVGYTF.

This clonotype was detected only a few times. The genes are TRBV2 and TRBJ2-1, with D perhaps matching TRBD1 (6 bases). CDR3 length equals 14 residues. The ends were cut back, 3 bases at V and 7 bases at J, with 13 bases in the middle. In germline, CDR1 is SNHLY, CDR2 FYNNEI. The CDR3 region has the DNA TGTGCCAGCAGTGATTTTTGGGGGCGGAATGAGCAGTTCTTC. It specifies CASSDFWGRNEQFF.

This clonotype was seen repeatedly, ten times or more. J is TRBJ2-2 and V is TRBV7-2; D not certain. CDR3 length equals 13 residues. V shed 3 bases and J shed 7 bases, with 9 bases lying between them. Germline CDR1 and CDR2: SGHTA and FQGNSA. CDR3 in amino acids: CASSFESDGELFF. The CDR3 DNA reads TGTGCCAGCAGCTTCGAGTCGGACGGGGAGCTGTTTTTT.